The 28 T cell receptor beta chains in this list originate from one sample, sequenced in a study of T cell responses to AZD1222 COVID-19 vaccine (dated by TCRdb to the early 2020s). The receptor library was made with the immunoSEQ multiplex PCR assay. The source is immuneACCESS, and TCRdb retained only in-frame sequences with V and J called. Part of the clones is not carried over; for the studies checked, unresolved V genes explain less than half of this, and the remainder is unexplained. The sample has more than 95,000 clones on record, 93% of them singletons. The leading ten clones occupy more than 4% of the sample. This specimen's time point label, per the study, means: baseline before first vaccination. This specimen was peripheral blood, taken on day 0 of AZD1222 vaccination. The receptors were gathered from an adult in good health.

This sequence joins TRBV5-8 and TRBJ2-7; 8 bases fit TRBD2. With 7 bases clipped from V and 6 bases from J, the junction kept 12 bases outside the gene matches. The CDR3 totals 14 residues. From germline, CDR1 is SGHTS and CDR2 YDEGEE. DNA of the CDR3: TGTGCCAGCGGCAAATCCAGCGGGAGTGTCGAGCAGTACTTC. This encodes CASGKSSGSVEQYF.

The chain links TRBV10-3 to TRBJ2-1; D is possibly TRBD1 (6 bases). The germline V gene encodes CDR1 ENHRY and CDR2 SYGVKD. Between the trimmed V and J ends, which lost 3 bases and 1 base, there was a span of 13 bases. This CDR3 spans 16 amino acids. The CDR3 is CAISDSGAESYNEQFF. The CDR3 region has the DNA TGTGCCATCAGTGATTCAGGGGCTGAGTCCTACAATGAGCAGTTCTTC.

The chain recombines TRBV7-5 with TRBJ2-2. TRBV7-5 is classified as a pseudogene. This CDR3 is 14 amino acids long. The CDR3 here is CARSLGRNTGELFF. CDR3 coding DNA: TGTGCCAGAAGCTTAGGGCGGAACACCGGGGAGCTGTTTTTT.

The genes are TRBV7-2 and TRBJ2-5; D perhaps matches TRBD2 (6 bases). The CDR3 runs 15 residues. Germline CDR1 is SGHTA and CDR2 is FQGNSA. Trimming took 3 bases from V and 5 from J, leaving 16 bases between them. The CDR3 DNA is TGTGCCAGCAGCTTTGGGACTCTAGGAGAGGAGACCCAGTACTTC. Amino acids: CASSFGTLGEETQYF.

The chain employs TRBV6-1 and TRBJ2-7, with a weak D call TRBD1 (6 bases). The CDR3 has 14 amino acids. Germline CDR1 MNHNS, CDR2 SASEGT. The V and J ends lost 3 bases and 1 base respectively, with 10 bases between them. The chain's CDR3 is CASSDTGLSYEQYF. The CDR3 DNA reads TGTGCCAGCAGTGACACAGGGTTGTCCTACGAGCAGTACTTC.

V and J are TRBV3-1 (or the pseudogene TRBV3-2) and TRBJ1-3, with 7 bases fitting TRBD1. Germline CDR1 and CDR2: LGHDT and YNNKEL (reference sequence). This CDR3 has 15 amino acids. Trimming at V came to 4 bases and at J to 7 bases, leaving 10 bases not matched to a gene. The CDR3 nucleotides are TGTGCCAGCAGCCCCCGGACAGGCTCATTGAACACCATATATTTT. Amino acid sequence: CASSPRTGSLNTIYF.

J is TRBJ2-5 and V is TRBV7-9; maybe TRBD1 (6 bases). The V end lost 1 base, the J end lost 5 bases, and 14 bases lay between the germline ends. The CDR3 loop spans 15 amino acids. The germline V gene has CDR1 SEHNR and CDR2 FQNEAQ (reference sequence). CDR3 sequence reads: CASSLVQGLGETQYF. The CDR3 DNA is TGTGCCAGCAGCTTAGTTCAGGGGTTGGGGGAGACCCAGTACTTC.

The rearrangement uses TRBV2 and TRBJ1-2, with D perhaps TRBD1 (5 bases). The CDR3 runs to 15 residues. V lost 2 bases, J lost 0 bases, and 10 bases lay in between. Per the germline V gene, CDR1 is SNHLY and CDR2 is FYNNEI. The CDR3 here is CASSEWLTANYGYTF. CDR3 coding DNA: TGTGCCAGCAGTGAATGGTTGACAGCTAACTATGGCTACACCTTC.

This rearrangement joins TRBV11-3 to TRBJ2-3; D may be TRBD2 (5 bases). In germline, CDR1 is SGHNT, CDR2 YENEEA. This CDR3 region has 12 residues. Trimming took 5 bases from V and 9 from J, leaving 12 bases between them. The CDR3 bases are TGTGCCAGCAGCAAGGCTCGCGGGACGCAGTATTTT. As protein: CASSKARGTQYF. The full variable domain, its missing parts supplied by reference TRBV11-3 and TRBJ2-3, is EAGVVQSPRYKIIEKKQPVAFWCNPISGHNTLYWYLQNLGQGPELLIRYENEEAVDDSQLPKDRFSAERLKGVDSTLKIQPAELGDSAVYLCASSKARGTQYFGPGTRLTVL.

The chain links TRBV18 to TRBJ2-3; 8 positions match TRBD1. The CDR3 sequence is 14 residues long. In germline, CDR1 is KGHSH, CDR2 LQKENI. With V trimmed by 3 bases and J by 8 bases, 7 bases remained unmatched. CDR3 in DNA: TGTGCCAGCTCACCGGACAGGGTATCGGGTACGCAGTATTTT. This gives the protein CASSPDRVSGTQYF.

The rearrangement uses TRBV2 and TRBJ1-2, with 7 bases aligning to TRBD1. The CDR3 has 14 amino acids. Germline CDR1 reads SNHLY; CDR2 reads FYNNEI. The J segment lost 7 bases and the V segment lost 4 bases, leaving 9 bases of the junction unmatched. For the CDR3, the DNA is TGTGCCAGCAGTGTTGGGGGACAGATCTTTGGCTACACCTTC. Amino acid sequence: CASSVGGQIFGYTF. The entire variable domain, with the rest obtained from reference TRBV2 and TRBJ1-2, is as follows: EPEVTQTPSHQVTQMGQEVILRCVPISNHLYFYWYRQILGQKVEFLVSFYNNEISEKSEIFDDQFSVERPDGSNFTLKIRSTKLEDSAMYFCASSVGGQIFGYTFGSGTRLTVV.

The chain combines TRBV2 with TRBJ2-7; D unclear. The V gene lost 8 bases and the J gene lost 4 bases, with 12 bases spanning the gap. This CDR3 contains 12 residues. Germline lookup yields CDR1 SNHLY and CDR2 FYNNEI. CDR3 sequence reads: CASLMERYEQYF. The CDR3 DNA is TGTGCCAGCCTCATGGAAAGGTACGAGCAGTACTTC.

The gene calls are TRBV28 and TRBJ2-2; weak D call: TRBD2 (6 bases). Trimming took off 2 bases at V and 4 bases at J, with 14 bases between the two ends. The CDR3 runs 16 residues. Per the germline V gene, CDR1 is MDHEN and CDR2 is SYDVKM. CDR3 sequence reads: CASSLDLGGATGELFF. The CDR3 DNA sequence: TGTGCCAGCAGTTTAGACCTTGGAGGGGCCACCGGGGAGCTGTTTTTT.

The V and J genes are TRBV4-2 and TRBJ2-7; 7 nucleotides agree with TRBD2. The V and J ends lost 0 bases and 2 bases, in that order; junction bases with no gene match: 13. In germline, CDR1 is LGHNA, CDR2 YNFKEQ. This CDR3 contains 18 residues. CDR3: CASSQDLSGKTLTYEQYF. The CDR3 coding sequence is TGTGCCAGCAGCCAAGATCTGAGCGGGAAAACCCTTACCTACGAGCAGTACTTC.

The rearrangement links TRBV5-1 to TRBJ2-3; tentatively, D is TRBD1 or TRBD2 (5 bases each). V lost 2 bases, J lost 1 base, and 8 bases lay in between. This CDR3 region has 14 residues. Germline CDR1 and CDR2: SGHRS and YFSETQ. The CDR3 sequence: CASSFRDGTDTQYF. The CDR3 bases are TGCGCCAGCAGCTTTCGGGACGGCACAGATACGCAGTATTTT.

This clone is a singleton in its sample. The rearrangement links TRBV11-3 to TRBJ2-3; 8 bases agree with TRBD2. After removal of 4 bases from V and 0 bases from J, the junction contained 9 bases not matched to a gene. Germline V CDR1 and CDR2: SGHNT, YENEEA. The length of the CDR3 is 17 residues. The DNA for the CDR3 is TGTGCCAGCAGCTACATTCTTCTAGCGGGTAGCACAGATACGCAGTATTTT. It encodes CASSYILLAGSTDTQYF.

V gene TRBV7-9 combines with J gene TRBJ2-7, with 10 positions matching TRBD2. Per the germline V gene, CDR1 is SEHNR and CDR2 is FQNEAQ (reference sequence). The CDR3 covers 15 residues. The junction had 3 bases not matched to a gene; V was cut back by 1 base and J by 3 bases. DNA of the CDR3: TGTGCCAGCAGCTTAGGGCCTAGCGGGAGCTACGAGCAGTACTTC. Its protein is CASSLGPSGSYEQYF.

This chain joins TRBV24-1 and TRBJ1-1; TRBD1 is a possible D gene (6 bases). This CDR3 has 14 amino acids. Between the trimmed V and J ends, which lost 3 bases and 0 bases, there was a span of 7 bases. Germline V lookup: CDR1 KGHDR, CDR2 SFDVKD. CDR3 sequence: CATSDTGMNTEAFF. The CDR3 DNA is TGTGCCACCAGTGATACAGGGATGAACACTGAAGCTTTCTTT.

This chain links TRBV7-9 with TRBJ1-3, with D maybe TRBD1 (5 bases). Germline CDR1 reads SEHNR; CDR2 reads FQNEAQ (reference sequence). The CDR3 loop spans 18 amino acids. Trimming stripped 0 bases from V and 1 base from J, with 16 bases between. DNA of the CDR3: TGTGCCAGCAGCTTAGCGGGCCTCGCTGACAGATCTGGAAACACCATATATTTT. Encoded protein: CASSLAGLADRSGNTIYF.

This chain joins TRBV6-5 and TRBJ1-5; the D is unclear. The CDR3 runs to 13 residues. The V gene's germline CDR1 is MNHEY and CDR2 SVGAGI. The V end lost 7 bases, the J end lost 0 bases, and 7 bases lay between the germline ends. This CDR3 is CASKGNSNQPQHF. The CDR3 DNA sequence: TGTGCCAGCAAGGGAAATAGCAATCAGCCCCAGCATTTT.

This clone was recorded once. J is TRBJ2-5 and V is TRBV19; a possible D gene is TRBD2 (6 bases). Trimming cost V 3 bases and J 3 bases, with 8 bases left between them. Germline V gene sequence: CDR1 LNHDA, CDR2 SQIVND (reference sequence). CDR3 length: 13 amino acids. CDR3 in amino acids: CASSIGGKETQYF. As DNA, the CDR3 is TGTGCCAGTAGTATTGGGGGGAAAGAGACCCAGTACTTC.

The V call is TRBV6-2 or TRBV6-3, the J call TRBJ2-1; 9 bases map to TRBD2. The germline gives CDR1 MNHEY, CDR2 SVGEGT. This CDR3 comprises 16 residues. The ends lost 3 bases at V and 9 bases at J; junction bases unmatched: 12. This CDR3 reads CASSYFGGRELGEQFF. Written as DNA, the CDR3 is TGTGCCAGCAGTTATTTCGGCGGGAGGGAGCTTGGTGAGCAGTTCTTC.

V gene TRBV10-2 combines with J gene TRBJ2-2; D unresolved. CDR3 length: 12 amino acids. CDR1 is WSHSY and CDR2 is SAAADI in the germline V gene. Trimming stripped 10 bases from V and 4 bases from J, with 10 bases between. CDR3 protein: CATTPGTGELFF. The CDR3 region has the DNA TGCGCCACCACACCAGGCACCGGGGAGCTGTTTTTT.

This clone was counted once. The J gene is TRBJ1-3, the V gene TRBV25-1; no reliable D call. The germline V gene has CDR1 MGHDK and CDR2 SYGVNS. The V and J ends lost 1 base and 6 bases respectively, with 13 bases between them. The CDR3 consists of 15 residues. The CDR3 loop reads CASSEFGVQENTIYF. DNA for the CDR3: TGTGCCAGCAGTGAATTCGGCGTTCAGGAAAACACCATATATTTT. Based on the CDR3 plus reference TRBV25-1 and TRBJ1-3, the full variable domain is EADIYQTPRYLVIGTGKKITLECSQTMGHDKMYWYQQDPGMELHLIHYSYGVNSTEKGDLSSESTVSRIRTEHFPLTLESARPSHTSQYLCASSEFGVQENTIYFGEGSWLTVV.

V and J are TRBV6-5 and TRBJ2-7, with 7 bases lining up with TRBD1. Germline V CDR1 and CDR2: MNHEY, SVGAGI. V shed 0 bases and J 1 base; nucleotides not matched to a gene: 3. The CDR3 totals 15 residues. This CDR3 reads CASSYSPGQSYEQYF. DNA of the CDR3: TGTGCCAGCAGTTACTCGCCGGGACAGTCCTACGAGCAGTACTTC.

The CDR3: CASSLITGGTGLQGGYTF. DNA for the CDR3: TGTGCCAGCAGTTTAATAACTGGGGGAACTGGGCTACAGGGTGGCTACACCTTC. The chain recombines TRBV28 with TRBJ1-2; tentatively, D is TRBD1 (6 bases). Trimming stripped 2 bases from V and 7 bases from J, with 26 bases between. Germline values: CDR1 MDHEN, CDR2 SYDVKM. This CDR3 is built from 18 residues.

This sequence joins TRBV18 and TRBJ2-1, with a possible D match to TRBD2 (6 bases). V shed 3 bases and J shed 4 bases, with 13 bases lying between them. This CDR3 contains 15 residues. Per the germline V gene, CDR1 is KGHSH and CDR2 is LQKENI. The CDR3 DNA is TGTGCCAGCTCACCTAGCGGAGGATTGTACAATGAGCAGTTCTTC. Its protein product is CASSPSGGLYNEQFF.

The rearrangement uses TRBV7-3 and TRBJ2-3, with 12 nucleotides matching TRBD2. CDR1 and CDR2 from the germline V gene are SGHTA and FQGTGA. The CDR3 consists of 14 residues. Trimming took 5 bases from V and 5 from J; bases not matched to a gene: 2. CDR3 residues: CASSTGLAGDTQYF. The CDR3 region has the DNA TGTGCCAGCAGCACGGGACTAGCGGGAGATACGCAGTATTTT.